A single sample gave rise to the 24 T cell receptor beta chains below, sequenced in a study of T cell changes during pregnancy in multiple sclerosis. Only in-frame clones appear in the TCRdb table, and some are missing; sequencing was by immunoSEQ multiplex PCR. Among tens of thousands of clones listed, 90% were seen once. The sample here was CD8+ T cells from peripheral blood mononuclear cells, taken in the second trimester of pregnancy. The receptors come from a female donor with multiple sclerosis, enrolled in a pregnancy study.

The chain recombines TRBV5-6 with TRBJ1-5; the match to TRBD1 covers 8 bases. The CDR3 runs 15 residues. CDR1 and CDR2 from the germline V gene are SGHDT and YYEEEE. With V trimmed by 2 bases and J by 5 bases, 6 bases remained unmatched. In DNA form, the CDR3 reads TGTGCCAGCAGCTTTGGGACAGGATTTTATCAGCCCCAGCATTTT. Amino acid sequence: CASSFGTGFYQPQHF. Looking up the rest from reference TRBV5-6 and TRBJ1-5 gives the full variable domain: DAGVTQSPTHLIKTRGQQVTLRCSPKSGHDTVSWYQQALGQGPQFIFQYYEEEERQRGNFPDRFSGHQFPNYSSELNVNALLLGDSALYLCASSFGTGFYQPQHFGDGTRLSIL.

This chain links TRBV7-6 with TRBJ2-3; 11 positions agree with TRBD2. J lost 3 bases, V lost 5 bases, and 7 bases had no gene match. The CDR3 runs to 16 residues. Germline assignment: CDR1 SGHVS and CDR2 FNYEAQ. The CDR3 region has the DNA TGTGCCAGCAGCCCCGATACTAGCGGGAGTACAGATACGCAGTATTTT. Translating it yields CASSPDTSGSTDTQYF.

V and J are TRBV5-1 and TRBJ2-7; perhaps TRBD2 as D (6 bases). V dropped 6 bases and J dropped 1 base, with 14 bases sitting between them. The V gene's germline CDR1 is SGHRS and CDR2 YFSETQ. This CDR3 region has 14 residues. In nucleotides, the CDR3 is TGCGCCAGCACCCCCGGGACTTCGTCCTACGAGCAGTACTTC. Translating it yields CASTPGTSSYEQYF.

The genes are TRBV4-3 and TRBJ1-6; 8 bases fit TRBD1. Germline assignment: CDR1 LGHNA and CDR2 YSLEER. Trimming at V came to 3 bases and at J to 8 bases, leaving 6 bases not matched to a gene. The CDR3 length is 15 residues. The CDR3 nucleotides read TGCGCCAGCAGCCACCAGGGGGCTCCGGATTCACCCCTCCACTTT. Translating gives CASSHQGAPDSPLHF.

This chain's CDR3 is CASSPVAGGGSGELFF. In DNA form, the CDR3 reads TGTGCCAGCAGCCCCGTCGCGGGTGGCGGCTCCGGGGAGCTGTTTTTT. This chain uses TRBV7-9 with TRBJ2-2; D might be TRBD2 (5 bases). V gave up 5 bases and J gave up 6 bases, with 19 bases separating them. This CDR3 is built from 16 residues. The germline gives CDR1 SEHNR, CDR2 FQNEAQ (reference sequence). The full variable domain, rest sourced from reference TRBV7-9 and TRBJ2-2, is DTGVSQNPRHKITKRGQNVTFRCDPISEHNRLYWYRQTLGQGPEFLTYFQNEAQLEKSRLLSDRFSAERPKGSFSTLEIQRTEQGDSAMYLCASSPVAGGGSGELFFGEGSRLTVL.

The chain uses TRBV9 and TRBJ2-1; a possible D gene is TRBD2 (5 bases). V gave up 3 bases and J gave up 2 bases, with 9 bases separating them. From germline, CDR1 is SGDLS and CDR2 YYNGEE. The CDR3 contains 14 residues. This chain's CDR3 is CASSASGTYNEQFF. CDR3 sequence (DNA): TGTGCCAGCAGCGCCTCCGGGACCTACAATGAGCAGTTCTTC.

The chain carries TRBV11-3 and TRBJ2-2, with D perhaps matching TRBD2 (6 bases). The length of the CDR3 is 15 residues. The V gene's germline CDR1 is SGHNT and CDR2 YENEEA. The V end was cut by 4 bases, the J end by 6 bases, with 15 bases between. The CDR3 region is CASSSHSGGPGELFF. Here the CDR3 DNA reads TGTGCCAGCAGCTCCCATTCTGGAGGGCCCGGGGAGCTGTTTTTT. The full variable domain, its missing parts supplied by reference TRBV11-3 and TRBJ2-2, is EAGVVQSPRYKIIEKKQPVAFWCNPISGHNTLYWYLQNLGQGPELLIRYENEEAVDDSQLPKDRFSAERLKGVDSTLKIQPAELGDSAVYLCASSSHSGGPGELFFGEGSRLTVL.

Turning to this clone: A read error may produce the germline difference seen at one junction end. The gene calls are TRBV19 and TRBJ2-5, with D maybe TRBD2 (5 bases). Germline assignment: CDR1 LNHDA and CDR2 SQIVND (reference sequence). The CDR3 runs 13 residues. CDR3 in amino acids: CASNRRTAHSPNF. CDR3 sequence (DNA): TGTGCCAGTAACCGCCGGACTGCCCATTCTCCAAACTTC.

V is TRBV4-1 and J is TRBJ2-7, with 11 bases matching TRBD1. The CDR3 is 15 residues long. CDR1 MGHRA and CDR2 YSYEKL come from the germline V gene. V shed 0 bases, J shed 5 bases, and the junction held 3 bases outside the gene matches. The DNA of the CDR3 is TGCGCCAGCAGCCAAGATAGGACAGGGGGCAACGAGCAGTACTTC. As protein: CASSQDRTGGNEQYF.

The J gene is TRBJ2-1, the V gene TRBV7-7, with a possible D match to TRBD2 (6 bases). The germline V gene encodes CDR1 SSHAT and CDR2 FNYEAQ (reference sequence). The CDR3 sequence is 15 residues long. The V end lost 5 bases, the J end lost 7 bases, and 18 bases lay between the germline ends. CDR3 DNA: TGTGCCAGCAGCCCGTTCGGGGGAGAGGTAAATGAGCAGTTCTTC. This sequence encodes CASSPFGGEVNEQFF.

The sample holds one count of this clone. The chain joins TRBV7-3 to TRBJ2-7; 12 bases match TRBD2. The trim removed 3 bases at V and 7 bases at J, leaving 7 bases unmatched. The germline CDR1 and CDR2 sequences are SGHTA and FQGTGA. The CDR3 runs 15 residues. DNA of the CDR3: TGTGCCAGCAGCTTCCTAGCGGGAGGGTCAGAAGAGCAGTACTTC. As protein: CASSFLAGGSEEQYF.

The chain employs TRBV6-1 and TRBJ2-7, with 8 nucleotides matching TRBD1. CDR1 and CDR2 (germline): MNHNS, SASEGT. V lost 10 bases and J lost 3; bases outside the gene matches: 8. CDR3 length: 13 amino acids. This chain's CDR3 is CANGAGGIYEQYF. The CDR3 coding sequence is TGTGCCAATGGGGCAGGGGGCATCTACGAGCAGTACTTC.

The V call is TRBV5-1, the J call TRBJ1-1; tentative D call: TRBD1 (5 bases). Germline values: CDR1 SGHRS, CDR2 YFSETQ. Trimming took off 0 bases at V and 7 bases at J, with 16 bases between the two ends. This CDR3 has 15 amino acids. Here the CDR3 reads CASSLESAGRDEAFF. CDR3 DNA: TGCGCCAGCAGCTTGGAAAGTGCAGGGCGGGATGAAGCTTTCTTT.

The rearrangement links TRBV27 to TRBJ2-7; 7 bases fit TRBD1. The CDR3 loop spans 13 amino acids. The V gene end was trimmed by 6 bases and the J gene end by 1 base; junction bases not matched to a gene: 3. The germline gives CDR1 MNHEY, CDR2 SMNVEV (reference sequence). CDR3 residues: CASRQGQSYEQYF. DNA of the CDR3: TGTGCCAGCAGGCAGGGACAGTCCTACGAGCAGTACTTC.

This chain connects TRBV21-1 to TRBJ2-1; the table gives TRBD1 as D, unverified against the DNA. TRBV21-1 constitutes a pseudogene. The CDR3 totals 15 residues. CDR3 sequence reads: CASSTHSAGWDEQFF. The CDR3 DNA is TGTGCCAGCAGCACCCATTCGGCAGGGTGGGATGAGCAGTTCTTC.

The chain employs TRBV11-2 and TRBJ2-1, with a tentative D call TRBD2 (5 bases). V was clipped by 6 bases and J by 0 bases, with 12 bases between them. Per the germline V gene, CDR1 is SGHAT and CDR2 is FQNNGV. The CDR3 has 15 amino acids. CDR3 loop: CASRQRVYSYNEQFF. For the CDR3, the DNA is TGTGCCAGCAGACAGAGGGTATACTCCTACAATGAGCAGTTCTTC.

This chain connects TRBV18 to TRBJ2-7; TRBD2 aligns across 9 bases. This CDR3 contains 16 residues. The ends lost 4 bases at V and 0 bases at J; junction bases unmatched: 7. In germline, CDR1 is KGHSH, CDR2 LQKENI. Here the CDR3 DNA reads TGTGCCAGCTCACGAAGGAGCGGGAGGAACTCCTACGAGCAGTACTTC. Amino acids: CASSRRSGRNSYEQYF.

This clone was picked up one time. This chain connects TRBV9 to TRBJ2-2, with 7 bases that match TRBD2. The V segment lost 6 bases and the J segment 3 bases; nucleotides outside the gene matches: 8. Germline lookup yields CDR1 SGDLS and CDR2 YYNGEE. The CDR3 has 15 residues. The CDR3 DNA reads as TGTGCCAGCAACTTGGGGGGGATAGACACCGGGGAGCTGTTTTTT. Protein product: CASNLGGIDTGELFF.

J is TRBJ1-2 and V is TRBV7-9; D not certain. The CDR3 runs 14 residues. CDR1 SEHNR and CDR2 FQNEAQ come from the germline V gene (reference sequence). Trimming left V 6 bases short and J 0 bases short, with 11 bases between. The CDR3 sequence is CASRRAEPNYGYTF. As DNA, the CDR3 is TGTGCCAGCAGGAGGGCAGAGCCTAACTATGGCTACACCTTC. Filled out from reference TRBV7-9 and TRBJ1-2, the complete variable domain reads DTGVSQNPRHKITKRGQNVTFRCDPISEHNRLYWYRQTLGQGPEFLTYFQNEAQLEKSRLLSDRFSAERPKGSFSTLEIQRTEQGDSAMYLCASRRAEPNYGYTFGSGTRLTVV.

The CDR3 loop is CASSWGLQNTEAFF. For the CDR3, the DNA is TGTGCCAGCAGCTGGGGACTGCAGAACACTGAAGCTTTCTTT. This chain joins TRBV5-8 and TRBJ1-1, with a weak D call TRBD1 (5 bases). The ends were cut back, 3 bases at V and 1 base at J, with 10 bases in the middle. Germline CDR1 reads SGHTS; CDR2 reads YDEGEE. CDR3 length: 14 amino acids.

V and J are TRBV28 and TRBJ2-1; no firm D call. The CDR3 loop spans 13 amino acids. V lost 6 bases and J lost 8, with 14 bases in between. Germline-derived CDR1 and CDR2 are MDHEN and SYDVKM. The CDR3 here is CASRAPLRDEQFF. DNA for the CDR3: TGTGCCAGCAGGGCCCCCCTCCGGGATGAGCAGTTCTTC.

V and J are TRBV5-1 and TRBJ2-1; TRBD1 aligns across 8 bases. Per germline, CDR1 SGHRS and CDR2 YFSETQ. The CDR3 runs to 15 residues. Unmatched junction bases numbered 10, after V lost 4 bases and J lost 7 bases. The CDR3 sequence: CASSAGTGVNNEQFF. The CDR3 DNA is TGCGCCAGCAGCGCTGGGACAGGCGTTAATAATGAGCAGTTCTTC.

The chain carries TRBV11-2 and TRBJ1-2; D possibly corresponds to TRBD1 (6 bases). CDR1 is SGHAT and CDR2 is FQNNGV in the germline V gene. The CDR3 is 12 amino acids. Between the trimmed V and J ends, which lost 6 bases and 7 bases, there was a span of 12 bases. CDR3 coding DNA: TGTGCCAGCAGGGACCAGGGGTCTGGCTACACCTTC. Translating it yields CASRDQGSGYTF.

In the case of this clone: An end of the junction does not agree with germline; a read error may underlie this. The chain combines TRBV5-1 with TRBJ2-6, with 8 bases identical to TRBD2. The CDR3 covers 18 residues. The germline CDR1 and CDR2 sequences are SGHRS and YFSETQ. CDR3 sequence: CAGSQEAGVSSGANVLTF. The CDR3 DNA reads TGCGCCGGCAGCCAAGAAGCGGGAGTGAGCTCTGGGGCCAACGTCCTGACTTTC.